The 32 T cell receptor beta chains below were found in one sample sequenced in a study of cytotoxic CD8 clonotypes in ibrutinib-treated CLL. The data were produced by immunoSEQ multiplex PCR, yet TCRdb's version contains in-frame clones alone and is incomplete. The table shows some 200,000 clones, with about 75% occurring only once. Sample: PBMCs, taken after 12 months of ibrutinib treatment. These receptors originate from a human donor with chronic lymphocytic leukemia.

This clone appeared once. The chain carries TRBV28 and TRBJ1-4; 9 nucleotides line up with TRBD1. Germline CDR1 is MDHEN and CDR2 is SYDVKM. The CDR3 loop spans 16 amino acids. V was clipped by 6 bases and J by 7 bases; unmatched bases: 12. CDR3 loop: CASSSRITGGGEKLFF. The CDR3, as DNA: TGTGCCAGCAGCTCCCGTATTACAGGGGGCGGTGAAAAACTGTTTTTT.

The rearrangement joins TRBV5-1 to TRBJ1-1, with D possibly being TRBD1 (6 bases). This CDR3 contains 14 residues. V was cut by 3 bases and J by 3 bases, with 12 bases left in between. Germline CDR1 is SGHRS and CDR2 is YFSETQ. The CDR3 coding sequence is TGCGCCAGCAGCTACTGGACAGACTACACTGAAGCTTTCTTT. Translated, it gives CASSYWTDYTEAFF.

The chain is built from TRBV10-2 and TRBJ1-1; 7 nucleotides agree with TRBD1. The trim removed 7 bases at V and 7 bases at J, leaving 6 bases unmatched. CDR3 length: 12 amino acids. From germline, CDR1 is WSHSY and CDR2 SAAADI. The CDR3 nucleotides read TGCGCCAGCACTCGAGGACAGGTTGAAGCTTTCTTT. Residues: CASTRGQVEAFF.

The chain joins TRBV14 to TRBJ1-1; no clear D. The germline V and J ends were trimmed by 0 bases and 0 bases, with 8 bases remaining between them. Looked up from germline, CDR1 is SGHDN and CDR2 is FVKESK. The CDR3 contains 15 residues. CDR3 DNA: TGTGCCAGCAGCCAAGACCTGGGCATGAACACTGAAGCTTTCTTT. The encoded protein is CASSQDLGMNTEAFF.

J is TRBJ2-3 and V is TRBV7-9, with D unclear. The V gene's germline CDR1 is SEHNR and CDR2 FQNEAQ (reference sequence). The CDR3 has 17 amino acids. The germline V and J ends were trimmed by 7 bases and 4 bases, with 24 bases remaining between them. The DNA for the CDR3 is TGTGCCAGCAAAATACGCGACTTACCCGAAGGAGCAGATACGCAGTATTTT. Its translation: CASKIRDLPEGADTQYF.

This chain joins TRBV6-6 and TRBJ2-1; no definite D call. Germline V gene lookup returns CDR1 MNHNY and CDR2 SVGAGI (reference sequence). Trimming removed 3 bases from V and 4 bases from J, with 7 bases in between. The CDR3 spans 13 residues. The CDR3 region has the DNA TGTGCCAGCAGTTATCTCCGGTACAATGAGCAGTTCTTC. Amino acids: CASSYLRYNEQFF.

The sample holds a few counts of this clone. The J gene is TRBJ1-1, the V gene TRBV30; unclear D gene. The CDR3 consists of 12 residues. Germline lookup yields CDR1 GTSNPN and CDR2 SVGIG (reference sequence). Trimming cost V 3 bases and J 2 bases, with 7 bases left between them. The CDR3 DNA is TGTGCCTGGAGGTACGGCAACACTGAAGCTTTCTTT. Amino acid sequence: CAWRYGNTEAFF.

The CDR3 loop is CASSLGGHRAGSTDTQYF. DNA of the CDR3: TGTGCCAGCAGCTTAGGGGGGCACAGAGCGGGAAGCACAGATACGCAGTATTTT. This sequence joins TRBV7-2 and TRBJ2-3, with D perhaps TRBD2 (7 bases). Germline assignment: CDR1 SGHTA and CDR2 FQGNSA. The CDR3 spans 18 residues. V lost 1 base and J 0 bases, leaving 17 bases between the germline ends.

The chain uses TRBV5-5 and TRBJ1-5; D ambiguous. Trimming took off 0 bases at V and 0 bases at J, with 13 bases between the two ends. Germline CDR1 SGHKS, CDR2 YYEKEE (reference sequence). The CDR3 runs 17 residues. CDR3 protein: CASSLGSLGYSNQPQHF. The CDR3 DNA is TGTGCCAGCAGCTTGGGAAGTTTAGGGTATAGCAATCAGCCCCAGCATTTT.

With regard to this clone: Other DNA sequences of this sample code for an identical CDR3. This sequence joins TRBV10-1 and TRBJ1-1; D unresolved. Germline lookup yields CDR1 WNHNN and CDR2 SYGVQD (reference sequence). The CDR3 loop spans 14 amino acids. The germline V and J ends were trimmed by 3 bases and 5 bases, with 13 bases remaining between them. CDR3 DNA sequence: TGCGCCAGCAGTGATTGGGGTGAAGGTACTGAAGCTTTCTTT. Its translation is CASSDWGEGTEAFF.

This clone ranks as medium-sized. The chain is built from TRBV7-9 and TRBJ1-2; 7 nucleotides match TRBD1. Germline assignment: CDR1 SEHNR and CDR2 FQNEAQ (reference sequence). The CDR3 contains 14 residues. J was trimmed by 6 bases and V by 6 bases; bases with no gene match: 10. Here the CDR3 DNA reads TGTGCCAGCAGTCCCCAGGGGGGAGTTCATGGCTACACCTTC. Protein product: CASSPQGGVHGYTF.

The chain carries TRBV7-8 and TRBJ1-5, with 9 bases identical to TRBD1. Trimming at V came to 5 bases and at J to 2 bases, leaving 1 base not matched to a gene. The length of the CDR3 is 14 residues. The V gene's germline CDR1 is SGHVS and CDR2 FQNEAQ. This chain's CDR3 is CASSRQGGNQPQHF. The DNA of the CDR3 is TGTGCCAGCAGCCGACAGGGGGGCAATCAGCCCCAGCATTTT.

The chain couples TRBV7-7 to TRBJ1-1, with TRBD1 identical over 8 bases. J was trimmed by 1 base and V by 6 bases; bases with no gene match: 10. Germline CDR1 reads SSHAT; CDR2 reads FNYEAQ (reference sequence). The CDR3 extends over 16 amino acids. The chain's CDR3 is CASSLAGGVPNTEAFF. Here the CDR3 DNA reads TGTGCCAGCAGTCTTGCAGGGGGCGTACCGAACACTGAAGCTTTCTTT.

This clone has only a few counts. For the CDR3, the DNA is TGTGCCAGCAGAATGACAGGGGGCGTGGATGGCTACACCTTC. Amino acids: CASRMTGGVDGYTF. V is TRBV6-5 and J is TRBJ1-2; 10 nucleotides align to TRBD1. The CDR3 is 14 amino acids. J gave up 6 bases and V 6 bases, and 7 bases lay outside the gene matches. CDR1 and CDR2 from the germline V gene are MNHEY and SVGAGI.

The chain couples TRBV9 to TRBJ1-1; 8 nucleotides match TRBD1. Germline V gene lookup returns CDR1 SGDLS and CDR2 YYNGEE. This CDR3 region has 11 residues. V gave up 4 bases and J gave up 11 bases; unmatched junction bases: 4. Here the CDR3 DNA reads TGTGCCAGCAGCCCGCGGACAGGGGCTTTCTTT. Translated: CASSPRTGAFF.

This clone was detected only a few times. This sequence joins TRBV15 and TRBJ2-7; D is perhaps TRBD1 or TRBD2 (6 bases each). The germline V and J ends were trimmed by 0 bases and 4 bases, with 13 bases remaining between them. Germline loops: CDR1 LNHNV, CDR2 YYDKDF (reference sequence). The CDR3 length is 15 residues. The chain's CDR3 is CATSREAGGLYEQYF. In nucleotides, the CDR3 is TGTGCCACCAGCAGAGAAGCTGGGGGGCTGTACGAGCAGTACTTC.

This chain uses TRBV2 with TRBJ1-5; 7 bases line up with TRBD1. Germline CDR1 and CDR2: SNHLY and FYNNEI. This CDR3 region has 15 residues. J was trimmed by 2 bases and V by 5 bases; bases with no gene match: 6. The CDR3 reads CASSTDRVGNQPQHF. CDR3 DNA sequence: TGTGCCAGCAGTACCGACAGGGTGGGCAATCAGCCCCAGCATTTT.

The chain carries TRBV6-6 and TRBJ2-7; 9 bases are a match to TRBD1. Per the germline V gene, CDR1 is MNHNY and CDR2 is SVGAGI (reference sequence). This CDR3 comprises 14 residues. V was pared by 6 bases and J by 4 bases, with 7 bases of the junction left unmatched. The DNA for the CDR3 is TGTGCCAGCAGGCCGGGACAGGGAACTTACGAGCAGTACTTC. This sequence encodes CASRPGQGTYEQYF.

The rearrangement joins TRBV19 to TRBJ2-7, with 7 bases lining up with TRBD2. In germline, CDR1 is LNHDA, CDR2 SQIVND (reference sequence). V gave up 3 bases and J gave up 2 bases; unmatched junction bases: 4. CDR3 length: 14 residues. The CDR3 reads CASSMASGAYEQYF. CDR3 DNA sequence: TGTGCCAGTAGTATGGCTAGCGGAGCCTACGAGCAGTACTTC.

The chain has TRBV5-1 and TRBJ1-1; 9 nucleotides match TRBD1. Trimming at V came to 4 bases and at J to 5 bases, leaving 9 bases not matched to a gene. The CDR3 totals 15 residues. Germline V gene sequence: CDR1 SGHRS, CDR2 YFSETQ. CDR3 sequence (DNA): TGCGCCAGCAGCATGTACACAGGGGGCGGTACTGAAGCTTTCTTT. Its translation is CASSMYTGGGTEAFF.

The rearrangement links TRBV4-2 to TRBJ2-1; 11 bases align to TRBD2. Germline V lookup: CDR1 LGHNA, CDR2 YNFKEQ. CDR3 length: 18 residues. V lost 4 bases, J lost 2 bases, and 10 bases stayed unmatched. In nucleotides, the CDR3 is TGTGCCAGCAGCCGATCGGGACTAGCGGATATACCCTACAATGAGCAGTTCTTC. It codes for CASSRSGLADIPYNEQFF.

This clone was found many times. The chain combines TRBV6-1 with TRBJ1-2, with 7 bases identical to TRBD1. CDR3 length: 15 amino acids. Germline-derived CDR1 and CDR2 are MNHNS and SASEGT. V dropped 2 bases and J dropped 2; count of bases not matched to a gene: 5. The CDR3 nucleotides are TGTGCCAGCAGTGAATGGACAGGCTCCAACTATGGCTACACCTTC. Its protein is CASSEWTGSNYGYTF.

V usage is TRBV5-1 and J usage is TRBJ2-1, with 12 bases that match TRBD2. After removal of 4 bases from V and 0 bases from J, the junction contained 11 bases not matched to a gene. The length of the CDR3 is 19 residues. Looked up from germline, CDR1 is SGHRS and CDR2 is YFSETQ. CDR3 amino acids: CASSRTRTSGVSSYNEQFF. CDR3 sequence (DNA): TGCGCCAGCAGCCGAACACGGACTAGCGGGGTCAGCTCCTACAATGAGCAGTTCTTC.

This chain joins TRBV11-3 and TRBJ2-5; D not certain. CDR3 length: 13 residues. Germline assignment: CDR1 SGHNT and CDR2 YENEEA. Trimming left V 5 bases short and J 4 bases short, with 11 bases between. The CDR3, as DNA: TGTGCCAGCAGCCCGTGGGCCCGAGAGACCCAGTACTTC. It codes for CASSPWARETQYF.

There are a few counts of this clone. V usage is TRBV7-5 and J usage is TRBJ1-4. TRBV7-5 represents a pseudogene. The length of the CDR3 is 20 residues. The CDR3 bases are TGTGTCAGAAGCTGGGATTCTACCCGAGGGCGGCGGGGTTCTAATGAAAAACTGTTTTTT. It codes for CVRSWDSTRGRRGSNEKLFF.

The J gene is TRBJ2-7, the V gene TRBV5-1, with D possibly being TRBD2 (7 bases). Trimming shortened V by 2 bases and J by 7 bases, and 16 bases separated the two germline ends. The germline gives CDR1 SGHRS, CDR2 YFSETQ. There are 14 residues in the CDR3. CDR3 residues: CASSLGGRAMEQYF. The DNA for the CDR3 is TGCGCCAGCAGCTTAGGGGGGAGGGCCATGGAGCAGTACTTC.

The rearrangement links TRBV7-9 to TRBJ2-1; the match to TRBD2 covers 9 bases. V shed 2 bases and J 4 bases; nucleotides not matched to a gene: 9. The CDR3 is made up of 17 amino acids. The V gene's germline CDR1 is SEHNR and CDR2 FQNEAQ (reference sequence). DNA for the CDR3: TGTGCCAGCAGCTTAAGCAACCTAGCGGGGCCGTACAATGAGCAGTTCTTC. Translation: CASSLSNLAGPYNEQFF.

This clone was detected a few times. The chain employs TRBV4-2 and TRBJ1-5, with D tentatively TRBD1 (6 bases). The CDR3 is 16 amino acids. CDR1 and CDR2 from the germline V gene are LGHNA and YNFKEQ. V lost 1 base, J lost 6 bases, and 16 bases lay in between. For the CDR3, the DNA is TGTGCCAGCAGCCAAGCTGGGGGCTCGCGGGGTCAGCCCCAGCATTTT. It is translated as CASSQAGGSRGQPQHF.

The J gene is TRBJ1-5, the V gene TRBV30; TRBD1 aligns across 12 bases. This CDR3 contains 16 residues. V lost 0 bases to trimming and J lost 7 bases; unmatched junction nucleotides: 7. Germline V lookup: CDR1 GTSNPN, CDR2 SVGIG (reference sequence). The CDR3 DNA reads as TGTGCCTGGAGTGTAGGGGGGACAGGGGGCATGCAGCCCCAGCATTTT. Translation gives CAWSVGGTGGMQPQHF.

This clone has a handful of counts. Other DNA sequences in this specimen translate into the identical CDR3. The CDR3 sequence is CAWSVGTVNTEAFF. CDR3 coding DNA: TGTGCCTGGAGTGTTGGGACAGTGAACACTGAAGCTTTCTTT. The V and J genes are TRBV30 and TRBJ1-1; TRBD1 matches at 7 bases. Germline-derived CDR1 and CDR2 are GTSNPN and SVGIG (reference sequence). V lost 0 bases to trimming and J lost 0 bases; unmatched junction nucleotides: 1. The length of the CDR3 is 14 residues.

V and J are TRBV9 and TRBJ2-2; D unclear. The CDR3 covers 11 residues. Trimming pared 6 bases from V and 5 bases from J, leaving 5 bases between. Per the germline V gene, CDR1 is SGDLS and CDR2 is YYNGEE. CDR3 bases: TGTGCCAGCACCCATACCGGGGAGCTGTTTTTT. This translates into CASTHTGELFF.

This clone was counted between two and nine times. The chain carries TRBV28 and TRBJ1-3, with TRBD1 as a possible D gene (5 bases). CDR1 MDHEN and CDR2 SYDVKM come from the germline V gene. The CDR3 has 18 amino acids. V was pared by 6 bases and J by 0 bases, with 21 bases between. CDR3: CASRVWGGTASSGNTIYF. The CDR3 bases are TGTGCCAGCAGAGTGTGGGGGGGGACCGCGAGCTCTGGAAACACCATATATTTT. The full variable domain, rest sourced from reference TRBV28 and TRBJ1-3, is DVKVTQSSRYLVKRTGEKVFLECVQDMDHENMFWYRQDPGLGLRLIYFSYDVKMKEKGDIPEGYSVSREKKERFSLILESASTNQTSMYLCASRVWGGTASSGNTIYFGEGSWLTVV.